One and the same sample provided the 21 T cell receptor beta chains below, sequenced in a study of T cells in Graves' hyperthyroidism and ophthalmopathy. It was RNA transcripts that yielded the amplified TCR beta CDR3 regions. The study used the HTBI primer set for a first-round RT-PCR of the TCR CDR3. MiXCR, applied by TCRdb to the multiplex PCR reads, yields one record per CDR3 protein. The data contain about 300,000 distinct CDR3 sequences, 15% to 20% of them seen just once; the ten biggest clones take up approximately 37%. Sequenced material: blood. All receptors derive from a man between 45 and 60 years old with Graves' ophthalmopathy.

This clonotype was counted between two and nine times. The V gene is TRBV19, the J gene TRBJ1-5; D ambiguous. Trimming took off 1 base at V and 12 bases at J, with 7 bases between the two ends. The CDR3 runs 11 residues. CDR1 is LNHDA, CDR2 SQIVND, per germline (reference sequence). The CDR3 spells CASSIGTGQHF. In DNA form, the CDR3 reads TGTGCCAGTAGTATAGGGACGGGCCAGCATTTT.

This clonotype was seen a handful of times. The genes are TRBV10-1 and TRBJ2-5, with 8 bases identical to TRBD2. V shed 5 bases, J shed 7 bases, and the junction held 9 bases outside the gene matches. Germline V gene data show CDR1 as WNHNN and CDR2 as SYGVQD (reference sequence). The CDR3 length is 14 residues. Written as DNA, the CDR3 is TGCGCCAGCAGTAATGGACTAGCCCCGGGGACCCAGTACTTC. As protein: CASSNGLAPGTQYF.

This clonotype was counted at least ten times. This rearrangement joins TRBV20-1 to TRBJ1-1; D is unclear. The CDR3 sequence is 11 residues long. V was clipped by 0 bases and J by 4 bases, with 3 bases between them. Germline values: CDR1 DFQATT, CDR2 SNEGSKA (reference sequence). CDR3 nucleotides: TGCAGTGCTAGAGATCGCACTGAAGCTTTCTTT. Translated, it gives CSARDRTEAFF.

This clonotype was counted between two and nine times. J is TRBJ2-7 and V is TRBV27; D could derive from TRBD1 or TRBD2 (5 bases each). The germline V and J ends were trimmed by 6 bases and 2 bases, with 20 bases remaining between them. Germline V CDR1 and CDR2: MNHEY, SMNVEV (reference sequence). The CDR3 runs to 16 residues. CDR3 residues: CASRGRGRQTTYEQYF. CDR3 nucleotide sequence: TGTGCCAGCAGAGGGAGAGGCCGACAGACCACCTACGAGCAGTACTTC.

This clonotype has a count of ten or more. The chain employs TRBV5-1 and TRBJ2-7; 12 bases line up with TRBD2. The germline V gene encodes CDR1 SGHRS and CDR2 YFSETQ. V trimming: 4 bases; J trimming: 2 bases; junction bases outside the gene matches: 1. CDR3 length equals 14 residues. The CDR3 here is CASSGLAGPYEQYF. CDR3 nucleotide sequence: TGCGCCAGCAGCGGACTAGCGGGGCCCTACGAGCAGTACTTC.

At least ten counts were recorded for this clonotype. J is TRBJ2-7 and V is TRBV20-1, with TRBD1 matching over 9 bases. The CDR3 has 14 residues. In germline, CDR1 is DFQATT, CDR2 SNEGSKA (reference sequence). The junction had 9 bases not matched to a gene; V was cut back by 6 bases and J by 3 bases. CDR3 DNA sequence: TGCAGTGCAACTTCCGGGACAGGGATCTACGAGCAGTACTTC. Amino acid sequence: CSATSGTGIYEQYF.

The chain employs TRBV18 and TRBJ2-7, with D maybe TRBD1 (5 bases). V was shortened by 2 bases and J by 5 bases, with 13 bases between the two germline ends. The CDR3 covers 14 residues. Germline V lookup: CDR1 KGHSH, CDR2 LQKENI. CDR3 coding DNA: TGTGCCAGCTCACCAAACCTAGACAGCAACGAGCAGTACTTC. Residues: CASSPNLDSNEQYF.

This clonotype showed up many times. The CDR3 nucleotides read TGCAGTGCTAGAAAACTAGCGGGAGTTGACTACGAGCAGTACTTC. Residues: CSARKLAGVDYEQYF. The chain carries TRBV20-1 and TRBJ2-7; 11 nucleotides line up with TRBD2. The germline V gene has CDR1 DFQATT and CDR2 SNEGSKA (reference sequence). V was pared by 2 bases and J by 3 bases, with 6 bases of the junction left unmatched. This CDR3 has 15 amino acids.

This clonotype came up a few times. CDR3 amino acids: CASSPDGSYNEQFF. The CDR3 nucleotides are TGTGCCAGCAGCCCGGATGGGAGTTACAATGAGCAGTTCTTC. The chain uses TRBV5-6 and TRBJ2-1; D is possibly TRBD2 (5 bases). Trimming removed 4 bases from V and 4 bases from J, with 12 bases in between. Per the germline V gene, CDR1 is SGHDT and CDR2 is YYEEEE. The CDR3 consists of 14 residues.

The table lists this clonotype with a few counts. In nucleotides, the CDR3 is TGCAGTGCTAGGGAAAGCGCAGCCAAAAACATTCAGTACTTC. Translating it yields CSARESAAKNIQYF. The V gene is TRBV20-1, the J gene TRBJ2-4; no definite D call. The CDR3 runs to 14 residues. Per germline, CDR1 DFQATT and CDR2 SNEGSKA (reference sequence). Between the trimmed V and J ends, which lost 3 bases and 0 bases, there was a span of 9 bases.

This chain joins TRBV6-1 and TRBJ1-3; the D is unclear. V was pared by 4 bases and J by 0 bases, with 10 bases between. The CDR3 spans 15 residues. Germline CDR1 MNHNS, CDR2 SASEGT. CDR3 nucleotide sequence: TGTGCCAGCAGTGGCCCGACAACCTCTGGAAACACCATATATTTT. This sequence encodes CASSGPTTSGNTIYF.

The CDR3: CASSLRQGGGNEKLFF. The DNA for the CDR3 is TGCGCCAGCAGCTTGAGACAGGGAGGAGGTAATGAAAAACTGTTTTTT. The rearrangement links TRBV5-1 to TRBJ1-4; 7 bases are shared with TRBD1. V was pared by 1 base and J by 4 bases, with 7 bases of the junction left unmatched. Germline values: CDR1 SGHRS, CDR2 YFSETQ. The CDR3 is made up of 16 amino acids.

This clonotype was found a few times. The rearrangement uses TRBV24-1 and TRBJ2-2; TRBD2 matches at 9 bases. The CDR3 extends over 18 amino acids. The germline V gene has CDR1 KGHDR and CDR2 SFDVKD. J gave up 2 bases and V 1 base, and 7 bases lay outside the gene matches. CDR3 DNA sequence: TGTGCCACCAGTGATTTAAGTAGCGGGAGCCGTAACACCGGGGAGCTGTTTTTT. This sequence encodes CATSDLSSGSRNTGELFF.

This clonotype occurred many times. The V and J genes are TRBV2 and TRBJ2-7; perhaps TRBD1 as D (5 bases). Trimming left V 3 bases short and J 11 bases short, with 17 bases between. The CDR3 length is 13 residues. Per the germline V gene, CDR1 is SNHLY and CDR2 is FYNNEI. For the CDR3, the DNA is TGTGCCAGCAGTGAGGACACGGCGGCGAGCAAGTACTTC. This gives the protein CASSEDTAASKYF.

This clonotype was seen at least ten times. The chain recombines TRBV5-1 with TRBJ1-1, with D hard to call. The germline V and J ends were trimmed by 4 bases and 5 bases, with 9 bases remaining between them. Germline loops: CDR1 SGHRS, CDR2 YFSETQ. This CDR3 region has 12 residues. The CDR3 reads CASSPGMTEAFF. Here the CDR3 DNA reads TGCGCCAGCAGCCCAGGTATGACTGAAGCTTTCTTT.

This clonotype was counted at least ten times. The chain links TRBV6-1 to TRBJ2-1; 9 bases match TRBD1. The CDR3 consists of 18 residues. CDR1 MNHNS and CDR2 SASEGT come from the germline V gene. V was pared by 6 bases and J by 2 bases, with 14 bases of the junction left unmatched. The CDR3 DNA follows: TGTGCCAGCAGCCGAGAAGGGACAGGGTTAGGCCCCTACAATGAGCAGTTCTTC. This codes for CASSREGTGLGPYNEQFF.

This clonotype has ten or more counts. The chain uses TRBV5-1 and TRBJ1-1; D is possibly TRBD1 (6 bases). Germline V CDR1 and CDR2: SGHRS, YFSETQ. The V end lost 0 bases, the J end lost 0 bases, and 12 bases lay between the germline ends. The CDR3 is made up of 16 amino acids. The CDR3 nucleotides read TGCGCCAGCAGCTTGGGGACAGCATTTATGAACACTGAAGCTTTCTTT. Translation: CASSLGTAFMNTEAFF.

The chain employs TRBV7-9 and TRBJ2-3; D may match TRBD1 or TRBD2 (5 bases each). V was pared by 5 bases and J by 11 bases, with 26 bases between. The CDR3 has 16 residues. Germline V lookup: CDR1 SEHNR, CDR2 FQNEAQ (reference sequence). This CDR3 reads CASSAPPGPTAYKQYF. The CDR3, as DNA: TGTGCCAGCAGCGCTCCGCCGGGACCCACGGCATATAAGCAGTATTTT.

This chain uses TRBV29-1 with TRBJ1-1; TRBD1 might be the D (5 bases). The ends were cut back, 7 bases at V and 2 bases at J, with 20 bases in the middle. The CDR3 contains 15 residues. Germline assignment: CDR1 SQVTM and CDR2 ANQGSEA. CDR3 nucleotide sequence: TGCAGCGGGGGTGGGGCACGGACCGGTAACACTGAAGCTTTCTTT. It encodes CSGGGARTGNTEAFF.

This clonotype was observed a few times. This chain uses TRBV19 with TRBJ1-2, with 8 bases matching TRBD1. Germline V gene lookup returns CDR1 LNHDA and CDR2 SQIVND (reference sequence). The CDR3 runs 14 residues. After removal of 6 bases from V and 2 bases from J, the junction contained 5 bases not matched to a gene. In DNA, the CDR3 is TGTGCCAGTAGCTGGACAGGGATGAACTATGGCTACACCTTC. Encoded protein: CASSWTGMNYGYTF.

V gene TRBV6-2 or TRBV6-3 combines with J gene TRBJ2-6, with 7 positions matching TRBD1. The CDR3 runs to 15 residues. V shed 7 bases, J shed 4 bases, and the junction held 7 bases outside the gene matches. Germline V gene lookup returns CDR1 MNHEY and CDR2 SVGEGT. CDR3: CASTNRGAGANVLTF. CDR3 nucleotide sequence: TGTGCCAGCACAAACAGGGGCGCAGGGGCCAACGTCCTGACTTTC.